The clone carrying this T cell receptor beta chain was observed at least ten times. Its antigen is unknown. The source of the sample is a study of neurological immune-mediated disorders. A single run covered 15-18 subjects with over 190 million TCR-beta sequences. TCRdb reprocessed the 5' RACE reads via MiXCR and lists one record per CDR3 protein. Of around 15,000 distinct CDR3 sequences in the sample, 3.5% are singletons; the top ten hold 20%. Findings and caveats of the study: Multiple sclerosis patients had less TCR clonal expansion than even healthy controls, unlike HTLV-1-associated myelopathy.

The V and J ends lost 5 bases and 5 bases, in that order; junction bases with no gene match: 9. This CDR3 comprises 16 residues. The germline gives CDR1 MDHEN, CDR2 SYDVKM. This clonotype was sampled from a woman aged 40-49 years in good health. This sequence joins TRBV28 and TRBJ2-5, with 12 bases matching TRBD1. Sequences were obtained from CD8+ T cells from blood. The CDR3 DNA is TGTGCCAGCAGTCCGCCGGGACAGGGGGCGGCGGAGACCCAGTACTTC. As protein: CASSPPGQGAAETQYF. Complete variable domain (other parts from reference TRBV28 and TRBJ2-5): DVKVTQSSRYLVKRTGEKVFLECVQDMDHENMFWYRQDPGLGLRLIYFSYDVKMKEKGDIPEGYSVSREKKERFSLILESASTNQTSMYLCASSPPGQGAAETQYFGPGTRLLVL.